This paragraph reports one TCR beta chain. The data originate from a study of stem cell transplantation in POMP-related autoinflammatory disease. V was cut by 10 bases and J by 0 bases, with 16 bases left in between. There are 14 residues in the CDR3. Germline CDR1 is SGHTA and CDR2 is FQGNSA. TCRdb keeps only in-frame clones here, not all; method: immunoSEQ multiplex PCR. The repertoire consists of several thousand clones, with around 83% occurring once and the leading ten covering 4% to 5%. The TCR originated in a human donor in good health. V gene TRBV7-2 combines with J gene TRBJ2-7; perhaps TRBD2 as D (7 bases). The sample comprised a CXCR5-defined cell subset from PBMCs. The CDR3 spells CATSEGGVSYEQYF. The CDR3, as DNA: TGTGCCACTTCCGAAGGGGGGGTCTCCTACGAGCAGTACTTC.